A single sample gave rise to the 32 T cell receptor beta chains below, sequenced in a study of T cells in pancreatic ductal adenocarcinoma. The selected patients with pancreatic ductal adenocarcinoma had surgery but no neoadjuvant therapy. Here immunoSEQ multiplex PCR was the method, and the copy in TCRdb shows in-frame clones only, minus some. The sample has over 100,000 clones, nearly 95% seen once. Specimen: PBMCs. The receptor source for this set is a human donor with pancreatic ductal adenocarcinoma.

As for this clone: The junction does not match germline at one end; this may be a read error. The chain has TRBV29-1 and TRBJ2-7, with 7 bases identical to TRBD1. Per germline, CDR1 SQVTM and CDR2 ANQGSEA. CDR3 size: 14 residues. The chain's CDR3 is CSVAGLQGTYAQYF. The CDR3 DNA is TGCAGCGTTGCCGGGCTACAGGGGACCTACGCGCAGTACTTC.

The CDR3 sequence is CASSLSPGLNYGYTF. For the CDR3, the DNA is TGTGCCAGCAGTTTATCACCAGGCCTAAACTATGGCTACACCTTC. The chain has TRBV28 and TRBJ1-2; D not certain. From germline, CDR1 is MDHEN and CDR2 SYDVKM. This CDR3 has 15 residues. The V gene lost 1 base and the J gene lost 2 bases, with 11 bases spanning the gap.

This chain joins TRBV7-2 and TRBJ1-2; 9 bases align to TRBD1. The CDR3 spans 17 residues. CDR1 and CDR2 from the germline V gene are SGHTA and FQGNSA. J lost 5 bases, V lost 5 bases, and 15 bases had no gene match. CDR3 DNA: TGTGCCAGCAGCCGGATTGCTGGGACAGGGAGGGAATATGGCTACACCTTC. Its translation: CASSRIAGTGREYGYTF.

The CDR3 loop is CASSLAAGDEQYF. The CDR3 DNA sequence: TGTGCCAGCAGCTTAGCCGCAGGGGACGAGCAGTACTTC. V usage is TRBV7-9 and J usage is TRBJ2-7; the D gene is possibly TRBD1 (6 bases). The V gene lost 0 bases and the J gene lost 5 bases, with 8 bases spanning the gap. Per germline, CDR1 SEHNR and CDR2 FQNEAQ (reference sequence). CDR3 length equals 13 residues.

The chain combines TRBV5-1 with TRBJ2-3, with 7 bases fitting TRBD2. Germline-derived CDR1 and CDR2 are SGHRS and YFSETQ. Trimming cost V 4 bases and J 1 base; bases outside gene matches: 6. This CDR3 comprises 15 residues. CDR3 nucleotide sequence: TGCGCCAGCAGCCTAACGGCGGGAGGCACAGATACGCAGTATTTT. Protein sequence: CASSLTAGGTDTQYF.

This chain uses TRBV28 with TRBJ2-7, with TRBD2 matching over 9 bases. The V gene's germline CDR1 is MDHEN and CDR2 SYDVKM. The CDR3 sequence is 17 residues long. V gave up 6 bases and J gave up 0 bases; unmatched junction bases: 12. CDR3 sequence: CASSPPREGPGSYEQYF. The DNA for the CDR3 is TGTGCCAGCAGCCCACCGCGGGAGGGCCCCGGCTCCTACGAGCAGTACTTC.

The chain has TRBV2 and TRBJ2-7; D is perhaps TRBD2 (6 bases). The CDR3 has 14 residues. Trimming cost V 6 bases and J 1 base, with 13 bases left between them. Per the germline V gene, CDR1 is SNHLY and CDR2 is FYNNEI. In DNA, the CDR3 is TGTGCCAGCAGGCGGGACTCCAATTCCTACGAGCAGTACTTC. This sequence encodes CASRRDSNSYEQYF.

The V gene is TRBV5-1, the J gene TRBJ2-5; TRBD2 matches at 11 bases. Germline-derived CDR1 and CDR2 are SGHRS and YFSETQ. The CDR3 covers 15 residues. The V segment lost 0 bases and the J segment 9 bases; nucleotides outside the gene matches: 7. The CDR3 sequence is CASSLETSGIGSQYF. The CDR3 DNA is TGCGCCAGCAGCTTGGAGACTAGCGGGATAGGGTCCCAGTACTTC.

This sequence joins TRBV11-2 and TRBJ2-5; D gene ambiguous. The germline gives CDR1 SGHAT, CDR2 FQNNGV. This CDR3 spans 11 amino acids. V lost 3 bases, J lost 3 bases, and 2 bases lay in between. The CDR3 sequence: CASSFKETQYF. CDR3 in DNA: TGTGCCAGCAGCTTTAAAGAGACCCAGTACTTC.

The V call is TRBV6-6, the J call TRBJ2-1; TRBD2 is a possible D gene (6 bases). Trimming removed 0 bases at V and 3 bases at J, with 9 bases between. The CDR3 is 15 residues long. Germline-derived CDR1 and CDR2 are MNHNY and SVGAGI (reference sequence). CDR3 sequence (DNA): TGTGCCAGCAGTTACTCGGGCGGGAACTACAATGAGCAGTTCTTC. This sequence encodes CASSYSGGNYNEQFF.

The chain couples TRBV5-4 to TRBJ2-3; 8 bases align to TRBD2. Per the germline V gene, CDR1 is SGHNT and CDR2 is YYREEE (reference sequence). The CDR3 has 14 residues. The V segment lost 5 bases and the J segment 0 bases; nucleotides outside the gene matches: 2. The CDR3 here is CASRPSGSTDTQYF. CDR3 in DNA: TGTGCCAGCAGACCTAGCGGGAGCACAGATACGCAGTATTTT.

This chain uses TRBV28 with TRBJ2-2; a weak D match, TRBD1 (7 bases). This CDR3 comprises 17 residues. V lost 5 bases and J 6 bases, leaving 22 bases between the germline ends. From germline, CDR1 is MDHEN and CDR2 SYDVKM. Here the CDR3 reads CASSPTRQGGRAGELFF. The CDR3 nucleotides are TGTGCCAGCAGTCCCACCCGACAGGGAGGTCGGGCCGGGGAGCTGTTTTTT.

The chain is built from TRBV10-3 and TRBJ2-7; TRBD1 aligns across 8 bases. Germline V CDR1 and CDR2: ENHRY, SYGVKD. The V gene end was trimmed by 4 bases and the J gene end by 0 bases; junction bases not matched to a gene: 5. The CDR3 length is 15 residues. For the CDR3, the DNA is TGTGCCATCAGTGGGCCCGGACAGGGCTCCTACGAGCAGTACTTC. Translating gives CAISGPGQGSYEQYF.

The chain uses TRBV30 and TRBJ1-4; D unresolved. V lost 2 bases to trimming and J lost 7 bases, with 11 bases between them. This CDR3 is 13 amino acids long. Germline CDR1 reads GTSNPN; CDR2 reads SVGIG (reference sequence). The CDR3 sequence: CAWSPNLLEKLFF. As DNA, the CDR3 is TGTGCCTGGAGTCCAAACTTGCTTGAAAAACTGTTTTTT.

This chain links TRBV6-5 with TRBJ2-7; D is uncertain. The ends were cut back, 2 bases at V and 4 bases at J, with 12 bases in the middle. CDR1 MNHEY and CDR2 SVGAGI come from the germline V gene. There are 14 residues in the CDR3. CDR3 DNA: TGTGCCAGCAGTTACGCTAGAGGAGAGTACGAGCAGTACTTC. Residues: CASSYARGEYEQYF.

This chain connects TRBV27 to TRBJ2-3, with D unresolved. The CDR3 has 16 amino acids. The germline V gene has CDR1 MNHEY and CDR2 SMNVEV (reference sequence). V was shortened by 1 base and J by 6 bases, with 17 bases between the two germline ends. The CDR3 sequence is CASSLLRTGFIDTQYF. DNA for the CDR3: TGTGCCAGCAGTTTATTGAGAACCGGTTTCATCGATACGCAGTATTTT.

The chain couples TRBV5-1 to TRBJ2-1; D is perhaps TRBD1 (5 bases). Trimming cost V 4 bases and J 7 bases, with 9 bases left between them. There are 12 residues in the CDR3. Germline lookup yields CDR1 SGHRS and CDR2 YFSETQ. The chain's CDR3 is CASSAQGNEQFF. The CDR3 DNA reads as TGCGCCAGCAGCGCGCAGGGTAATGAGCAGTTCTTC.

This chain connects TRBV28 to TRBJ2-7; D not certain. This CDR3 contains 13 residues. Trimming took 9 bases from V and 0 from J, leaving 12 bases between them. Germline CDR1 MDHEN, CDR2 SYDVKM. In nucleotides, the CDR3 is TGTGCCAGTTATCGAAGGAGCTCCTACGAGCAGTACTTC. Protein product: CASYRRSSYEQYF.

The count of this clone is one. The chain has TRBV5-5 and TRBJ2-7; D remains unclear. This CDR3 comprises 15 residues. Germline loops: CDR1 SGHKS, CDR2 YYEKEE (reference sequence). V lost 3 bases and J lost 1, with 14 bases in between. The CDR3 spells CASSYRDKISYEQYF. For the CDR3, the DNA is TGTGCCAGCAGCTATAGAGATAAAATATCCTACGAGCAGTACTTC.

This clone was detected only once. V usage is TRBV13 and J usage is TRBJ2-5, with 13 bases aligning to TRBD2. The V gene end was trimmed by 5 bases and the J gene end by 2 bases; junction bases not matched to a gene: 5. The germline CDR1 and CDR2 sequences are PRHDT and FYEKMQ (reference sequence). CDR3 length: 16 residues. CDR3 bases: TGTGCCAGCAGCCCGAGACTAGCGGGAGGTCAAGAGACCCAGTACTTC. Protein sequence: CASSPRLAGGQETQYF.

The V gene is TRBV30, the J gene TRBJ2-5, with D possibly matching TRBD2 (6 bases). The CDR3 loop spans 13 amino acids. Between the trimmed V and J ends, which lost 2 bases and 4 bases, there was a span of 11 bases. CDR1 GTSNPN and CDR2 SVGIG come from the germline V gene (reference sequence). CDR3 residues: CAWSWGEGETQYF. The CDR3 region has the DNA TGTGCCTGGAGTTGGGGGGAAGGAGAGACCCAGTACTTC.

The CDR3 nucleotides read TGTGCCTGGACCGGCTCCTACGAGCAGTACTTC. Its translation: CAWTGSYEQYF. The chain links TRBV30 to TRBJ2-7; D remains ambiguous. The CDR3 runs to 11 residues. V was shortened by 4 bases and J by 0 bases, with 4 bases between the two germline ends. Germline V gene sequence: CDR1 GTSNPN, CDR2 SVGIG (reference sequence). Combining the CDR3 with reference TRBV30 and TRBJ2-7 gives the whole variable domain SQTIHQWPATLVQPVGSPLSLECTVEGTSNPNLYWYRQAAGRGLQLLFYSVGIGQISSEVPQNLSASRPQDRQFILSSKKLLLSDSGFYLCAWTGSYEQYFGPGTRLTVT.

This clone appeared once. V and J are TRBV11-1 and TRBJ2-7, with D maybe TRBD1 (6 bases). V was pared by 5 bases and J by 5 bases, with 7 bases between. The CDR3 length is 11 residues. The germline CDR1 and CDR2 sequences are SGHAT and FQDESV (reference sequence). For the CDR3, the DNA is TGTGCCAGCAGCCACAGGGACGAGCAGTACTTC. Translated: CASSHRDEQYF.

The V gene is TRBV6-4, the J gene TRBJ2-1, with a possible D match to TRBD2 (6 bases). The ends were cut back, 0 bases at V and 3 bases at J, with 12 bases in the middle. Looked up from germline, CDR1 is MRHNA and CDR2 is SNTAGT. The CDR3 totals 16 residues. CDR3 loop: CASSDSWGVGYNEQFF. CDR3 coding DNA: TGTGCCAGCAGTGACTCCTGGGGGGTAGGCTACAATGAGCAGTTCTTC.

The chain links TRBV4-1 to TRBJ2-7; tentative D call: TRBD2 (5 bases). The V end lost 0 bases, the J end lost 2 bases, and 11 bases lay between the germline ends. The CDR3 spans 15 residues. The germline CDR1 and CDR2 sequences are MGHRA and YSYEKL. The DNA of the CDR3 is TGCGCCAGCAGCCAAGAACTTGAGGGAACCTACGAGCAGTACTTC. Protein sequence: CASSQELEGTYEQYF.

V and J are TRBV11-2 and TRBJ2-1; D not certain. The germline V gene has CDR1 SGHAT and CDR2 FQNNGV. The CDR3 runs 13 residues. V lost 3 bases and J 8 bases, leaving 11 bases between the germline ends. The CDR3: CASSLSILDEQFF. The CDR3, as DNA: TGTGCCAGCAGCTTGTCGATCCTAGATGAGCAGTTCTTC.

CDR3 region: CASSLGTGQGEKLFF. The DNA for the CDR3 is TGCGCCAGCAGCCTTGGAACCGGGCAGGGGGAAAAACTGTTTTTT. The gene calls are TRBV5-1 and TRBJ1-4; possibly TRBD1 for D (6 bases). V was trimmed by 4 bases and J by 8 bases, leaving 18 bases between them. Germline V gene lookup returns CDR1 SGHRS and CDR2 YFSETQ. The CDR3 has 15 residues.

CDR3 coding DNA: TGTGCCAGCAGTTACCCCCGACAGGGAATCACCGGGGAGCTGTTTTTT. Amino acid sequence: CASSYPRQGITGELFF. V and J are TRBV6-5 and TRBJ2-2; 7 bases line up with TRBD1. The CDR3 has 16 residues. V gave up 2 bases and J gave up 4 bases; unmatched junction bases: 7. Germline V gene data show CDR1 as MNHEY and CDR2 as SVGAGI.

Here the CDR3 reads CASSRGTGGLDGYTF. The CDR3 DNA reads TGTGCCAGCAGCCGAGGGACAGGGGGTTTGGATGGCTACACCTTC. The chain links TRBV7-9 to TRBJ1-2, with 11 nucleotides matching TRBD1. The V gene end was trimmed by 5 bases and the J gene end by 6 bases; junction bases not matched to a gene: 8. This CDR3 region has 15 residues. Germline V gives CDR1 SEHNR, CDR2 FQNEAQ (reference sequence).

This sequence joins TRBV5-1 and TRBJ1-4, with 7 positions matching TRBD1. V shed 5 bases, J shed 7 bases, and the junction held 8 bases outside the gene matches. Germline CDR1 is SGHRS and CDR2 is YFSETQ. The CDR3 has 14 amino acids. CDR3 region: CASSPGTVVEKLFF. In DNA, the CDR3 is TGCGCCAGCAGTCCGGGGACAGTGGTTGAAAAACTGTTTTTT.

This chain uses TRBV28 with TRBJ2-7; 9 nucleotides agree with TRBD2. With 7 bases clipped from V and 1 base from J, the junction kept 11 bases outside the gene matches. The CDR3 is 16 residues long. The germline V gene has CDR1 MDHEN and CDR2 SYDVKM. In DNA form, the CDR3 reads TGTGCCAGCATACCCGATTGGGCGGGGGGGTCCTACGAGCAGTACTTC. It codes for CASIPDWAGGSYEQYF. Full variable domain (rest looked up from reference TRBV28 and TRBJ2-7): DVKVTQSSRYLVKRTGEKVFLECVQDMDHENMFWYRQDPGLGLRLIYFSYDVKMKEKGDIPEGYSVSREKKERFSLILESASTNQTSMYLCASIPDWAGGSYEQYFGPGTRLTVT.

The chain has TRBV29-1 and TRBJ1-3; no definite D call. CDR1 is SQVTM and CDR2 is ANQGSEA in the germline V gene. The CDR3 extends over 13 amino acids. Trimming cost V 6 bases and J 0 bases, with 9 bases left between them. CDR3 residues: CSVTGYSGNTIYF. The CDR3 DNA reads as TGCAGCGTGACTGGGTACTCTGGAAACACCATATATTTT. Drawing the rest from reference TRBV29-1 and TRBJ1-3, the complete variable domain is SAVISQKPSRDICQRGTSLTIQCQVDSQVTMMFWYRQQPGQSLTLIATANQGSEATYESGFVIDKFPISRPNLTFSTLTVSNMSPEDSSIYLCSVTGYSGNTIYFGEGSWLTVV.